One and the same sample provided the 25 T cell receptor beta chains below, sequenced in a study of shared clonotypes between healthy human individuals. Profiled with immunoSEQ multiplex PCR; TCRdb holds only in-frame clones, not every one. The top ten clones hold more than 0.45% of a sample with roughly 1,000,000 clones, around 78% of them seen once. Material: memory CD4+ T cells from PBMCs. This sample's subset: CD45RA-negative fraction. These receptors came from a man aged 18-30 years in good health. Some clones in this sample may be carry-over from other donors' samples.

V gene TRBV6-1 combines with J gene TRBJ2-7; 7 bases map to TRBD2. The CDR3 is 13 residues long. Trimming took 11 bases from V and 3 from J; bases not matched to a gene: 10. Germline V lookup: CDR1 MNHNS, CDR2 SASEGT. The CDR3 reads CAGGTTRHYEQYF. The CDR3 bases are TGTGCCGGCGGGACTACCCGACACTACGAGCAGTACTTC.

V and J are TRBV5-4 and TRBJ2-5, with D unresolved. The V end lost 0 bases, the J end lost 4 bases, and 7 bases lay between the germline ends. The CDR3 runs 13 residues. CDR1 is SGHNT, CDR2 YYREEE, per germline (reference sequence). The CDR3 sequence: CASSLEGVETQYF. As DNA, the CDR3 is TGTGCCAGCAGCTTGGAGGGCGTAGAGACCCAGTACTTC.

The V gene is TRBV5-1, the J gene TRBJ1-2, with D possibly being TRBD1 (6 bases). The V end was cut by 1 base, the J end by 8 bases, with 18 bases between. This CDR3 spans 15 amino acids. Germline V CDR1 and CDR2: SGHRS, YFSETQ. CDR3 sequence reads: CASSLTGRPPEGYTF. CDR3 DNA: TGCGCCAGCAGCTTGACAGGGAGGCCCCCTGAGGGCTACACCTTC. Based on the CDR3 plus reference TRBV5-1 and TRBJ1-2, the full variable domain is KAGVTQTPRYLIKTRGQQVTLSCSPISGHRSVSWYQQTPGQGLQFLFEYFSETQRNKGNFPGRFSGRQFSNSRSEMNVSTLELGDSALYLCASSLTGRPPEGYTFGSGTRLTVV.

The V and J genes are TRBV21-1 and TRBJ1-5; TRBD1 is the table's D call, not checked against the DNA. TRBV21-1 corresponds to a pseudogene. The CDR3 consists of 15 residues. DNA for the CDR3: TGTGCCAGCACCAAAGCGTCACAAGACAATCAGCCCCAGCATTTT. It translates to CASTKASQDNQPQHF.

This clone was seen more than once but under ten times. The chain combines TRBV5-4 with TRBJ1-1; the D is unclear. The CDR3 covers 13 residues. Germline V gives CDR1 SGHNT, CDR2 YYREEE (reference sequence). V gave up 4 bases and J gave up 2 bases, with 9 bases separating them. The CDR3 bases are TGTGCCAGCAGCCCGGAAAGAAACACTGAAGCTTTCTTT. The encoded protein is CASSPERNTEAFF.

In its sample, this clone was seen a few times. The chain carries TRBV29-1 and TRBJ1-1; no definite D call. This CDR3 spans 13 amino acids. Trimming removed 6 bases from V and 9 bases from J, with 20 bases in between. CDR1 and CDR2 (germline): SQVTM, ANQGSEA. Here the CDR3 reads CSVVLMLWTKAFF. Here the CDR3 DNA reads TGCAGCGTCGTTCTTATGCTATGGACTAAAGCTTTCTTT.

V usage is TRBV5-1 and J usage is TRBJ2-2; D uncertain. The CDR3 spans 15 residues. Between the trimmed V and J ends, which lost 1 base and 0 bases, there was a span of 7 bases. Germline loops: CDR1 SGHRS, CDR2 YFSETQ. CDR3 sequence reads: CASSLRLTNTGELFF. CDR3 sequence (DNA): TGCGCCAGCAGCTTGCGGCTAACGAACACCGGGGAGCTGTTTTTT.

V gene TRBV11-3 combines with J gene TRBJ1-3; D unresolved. V was cut by 4 bases and J by 2 bases, with 9 bases left in between. The CDR3 contains 14 residues. The germline V gene encodes CDR1 SGHNT and CDR2 YENEEA. The CDR3 DNA reads TGTGCCAGCAGCTCCGGAAGTCCTGGAAACACCATATATTTT. This codes for CASSSGSPGNTIYF.

The chain carries TRBV5-1 and TRBJ2-1, with a possible D match to TRBD2 (6 bases). The CDR3 is 14 residues long. The V gene lost 4 bases and the J gene lost 6 bases, with 14 bases spanning the gap. CDR1 and CDR2 from the germline V gene are SGHRS and YFSETQ. This CDR3 is CASSPSAGPNEQFF. The CDR3 DNA reads as TGCGCCAGCAGCCCGTCGGCGGGGCCCAATGAGCAGTTCTTC.

The rearrangement uses TRBV5-1 and TRBJ2-1; TRBD2 matches 9 bases. The J segment lost 7 bases and the V segment lost 5 bases, leaving 13 bases of the junction unmatched. The CDR3 runs 16 residues. The germline V gene encodes CDR1 SGHRS and CDR2 YFSETQ. Here the CDR3 DNA reads TGCGCCAGCAGGGCGCGGTTGGCGGGAGGGGAGAATGAGCAGTTCTTC. This gives the protein CASRARLAGGENEQFF.

The gene calls are TRBV5-4 and TRBJ2-5; 10 nucleotides match TRBD2. Germline trimming cut 3 bases from V and 5 bases from J; bases unmatched to any gene: 4. Germline CDR1 SGHNT, CDR2 YYREEE (reference sequence). CDR3 size: 14 residues. The CDR3 loop reads CASSSSGRVETQYF. DNA for the CDR3: TGTGCCAGCAGCTCTAGCGGGAGAGTGGAGACCCAGTACTTC.

The chain uses TRBV6-6 and TRBJ2-6, with D uncertain. Trimming took off 6 bases at V and 4 bases at J, with 13 bases between the two ends. The CDR3 is 15 residues long. Germline V gene sequence: CDR1 MNHNY, CDR2 SVGAGI (reference sequence). CDR3 in amino acids: CASRPDMLGANVLTF. The CDR3 coding sequence is TGTGCCAGCAGACCCGACATGCTGGGGGCCAACGTCCTGACTTTC.

This chain uses TRBV14 with TRBJ2-5; 7 bases map to TRBD2. CDR1 and CDR2 (germline): SGHDN, FVKESK. This CDR3 has 14 residues. V was clipped by 4 bases and J by 5 bases; unmatched bases: 7. The CDR3 loop reads CASSRDYGIETQYF. CDR3 nucleotide sequence: TGTGCCAGCAGCCGGGACTATGGCATCGAGACCCAGTACTTC.

The chain uses TRBV5-1 and TRBJ2-5; the match to TRBD1 covers 9 bases. CDR1 SGHRS and CDR2 YFSETQ come from the germline V gene. Losses at the gene ends were 0 bases for V and 4 bases for J; bases not matched to a gene: 4. The CDR3 runs to 15 residues. The CDR3 protein is CASSLGTGDTETQYF. The CDR3 nucleotides are TGCGCCAGCAGCTTGGGGACAGGGGATACAGAGACCCAGTACTTC.

This clone occurred once. The rearrangement joins TRBV30 to TRBJ2-5; unclear D gene. V was shortened by 5 bases and J by 7 bases, with 8 bases between the two germline ends. This CDR3 comprises 10 residues. The germline gives CDR1 GTSNPN, CDR2 SVGIG (reference sequence). For the CDR3, the DNA is TGTGCCTGGTCCGTAGGGACCCAGTACTTC. Amino acids: CAWSVGTQYF. Looking up the rest from reference TRBV30 and TRBJ2-5 gives the full variable domain: SQTIHQWPATLVQPVGSPLSLECTVEGTSNPNLYWYRQAAGRGLQLLFYSVGIGQISSEVPQNLSASRPQDRQFILSSKKLLLSDSGFYLCAWSVGTQYFGPGTRLLVL.

The chain links TRBV29-1 to TRBJ2-3; the D is unclear. Looked up from germline, CDR1 is SQVTM and CDR2 is ANQGSEA. Deletions cut 4 bases from V and 2 bases from J, with 13 bases between. The CDR3 contains 14 residues. The CDR3 sequence: CSVALGTPTDTQYF. DNA of the CDR3: TGCAGCGTTGCCCTGGGAACTCCCACAGATACGCAGTATTTT.

The chain combines TRBV6-1 with TRBJ2-5, with D hard to call. Trimming cost V 2 bases and J 5 bases, with 12 bases left between them. The CDR3 runs 14 residues. Germline CDR1 MNHNS, CDR2 SASEGT. CDR3 region: CASSEWGSGETQYF. Written as DNA, the CDR3 is TGTGCCAGCAGTGAATGGGGATCCGGGGAGACCCAGTACTTC.

This clone appeared a single time. The chain employs TRBV14 and TRBJ2-1; D remains ambiguous. The ends were cut back, 3 bases at V and 2 bases at J, with 8 bases in the middle. The CDR3 spans 14 residues. Germline V gene data show CDR1 as SGHDN and CDR2 as FVKESK. The CDR3 bases are TGTGCCAGCAGCCAGATGTCCCCCTACAATGAGCAGTTCTTC. Its protein is CASSQMSPYNEQFF.

The chain combines TRBV6-1 with TRBJ2-7; D gene ambiguous. The V and J ends lost 2 bases and 2 bases respectively, with 7 bases between them. The CDR3 is 13 residues long. Germline CDR1 reads MNHNS; CDR2 reads SASEGT. CDR3 sequence reads: CASSERFPYEQYF. In DNA form, the CDR3 reads TGTGCCAGCAGTGAACGGTTCCCCTACGAGCAGTACTTC.

A remark on this clone: The sample contains more than one DNA sequence encoding this CDR3. J is TRBJ2-7 and V is TRBV2, with a tentative D call TRBD1 (5 bases). The CDR3 totals 12 residues. Trimming took 3 bases from V and 4 from J, leaving 7 bases between them. From germline, CDR1 is SNHLY and CDR2 FYNNEI. The CDR3 here is CASSDRGYEQYF. The CDR3, as DNA: TGTGCCAGCAGTGATAGGGGTTACGAGCAGTACTTC. Filled out from reference TRBV2 and TRBJ2-7, the complete variable domain reads EPEVTQTPSHQVTQMGQEVILRCVPISNHLYFYWYRQILGQKVEFLVSFYNNEISEKSEIFDDQFSVERPDGSNFTLKIRSTKLEDSAMYFCASSDRGYEQYFGPGTRLTVT.

The chain employs TRBV4-3 and TRBJ2-7, with D perhaps TRBD1 (6 bases). From germline, CDR1 is LGHNA and CDR2 YSLEER. Trimming took 0 bases from V and 3 from J, leaving 12 bases between them. This CDR3 region has 15 residues. The CDR3, as DNA: TGCGCCAGCAGCCAAGATGTCGCAGGGGTCTACGAGCAGTACTTC. It is translated as CASSQDVAGVYEQYF.

This chain links TRBV9 with TRBJ1-2; a weak D match, TRBD1 (5 bases). This CDR3 spans 13 amino acids. The germline V and J ends were trimmed by 4 bases and 0 bases, with 7 bases remaining between them. Looked up from germline, CDR1 is SGDLS and CDR2 is YYNGEE. The CDR3 reads CASSQGPNYGYTF. For the CDR3, the DNA is TGTGCCAGCAGCCAGGGCCCTAACTATGGCTACACCTTC.

The chain couples TRBV27 to TRBJ1-2; TRBD1 matches at 7 bases. Germline-derived CDR1 and CDR2 are MNHEY and SMNVEV (reference sequence). V trimming: 0 bases; J trimming: 8 bases; junction bases outside the gene matches: 6. The CDR3 contains 14 residues. The DNA for the CDR3 is TGTGCCAGCAGTTTATCCGAGGGGGCGCGGGGCTACACCTTC. Residues: CASSLSEGARGYTF.

This chain joins TRBV2 and TRBJ2-5; 8 nucleotides line up with TRBD1. V was clipped by 6 bases and J by 0 bases; unmatched bases: 6. Per germline, CDR1 SNHLY and CDR2 FYNNEI. The CDR3 sequence is 15 residues long. Here the CDR3 DNA reads TGTGCCAGCAGAGCCGGGACAGGCTACCAAGAGACCCAGTACTTC. Protein product: CASRAGTGYQETQYF.

The V and J genes are TRBV27 and TRBJ1-1; TRBD1 is a possible D gene (6 bases). The germline V gene has CDR1 MNHEY and CDR2 SMNVEV (reference sequence). This CDR3 comprises 17 residues. Trimming removed 5 bases at V and 1 base at J, with 20 bases between. The CDR3 reads CASSPRGWGGQNTEAFF. The CDR3 DNA reads TGTGCCAGCAGTCCCCGGGGGTGGGGGGGACAGAACACTGAAGCTTTCTTT.